The rows below give T cell receptor beta chains drawn from one sample of a study of molecular identifiers for immune sequencing clone quantification. TCRdb passed the PCR reads through MiXCR, listing each CDR3 protein once. The sample records 85,000 to 130,000 distinct CDR3 sequences, under 40% being singletons. Input material: naive CD8+ T cells from blood, with Jurkat cell RNA spiked in. Receptors originate from a human donor in good health. Some libraries in this study had Jurkat cell RNA spiked in. The CDR3 runs from the conserved cysteine through the conserved F or W. Fields, in order: CDR3 length, J gene, D gene, clone size, V gene, CDR3 DNA, CDR3 protein. A D gene is named only where the DNA matches it firmly. A clone size is listed for some rows: how often the clone was seen (once, few, many), or a class if it is expanded.

13	TRBJ2-5	-	-	TRBV7-9	TGTGCCAGCAGCGCCGGGGAGTCCCAGACCCAGTACTTC	CASSAGESQTQYF
17	TRBJ2-3	TRBD1	few	TRBV11-1	TGTGCCAGCAACCGACAGGGGGCGACGAGAGCCTTAGATACGCAGTATTTT	CASNRQGATRALDTQYF
14	TRBJ2-5	-	few	TRBV7-9	TGTGCCAGCAGCCTGGGGGACTGGCAAGAGACCCAGTACTTC	CASSLGDWQETQYF
12	TRBJ2-7	-	few	TRBV11-2	TGTGCCAGCAGCTTAGTGTCGGACGAGCAGTACTTC	CASSLVSDEQYF
16	TRBJ1-5	-	-	TRBV7-8	TGTGCCAGCAGCTTAGATCTTGGGGGCATCAACCAGCCCCAGCATTTT	CASSLDLGGINQPQHF
12	TRBJ2-5	-	many	TRBV28	TGTGCCAGCAGGGGCTATCAAGAGACCCAGTACTTC	CASRGYQETQYF
11	TRBJ2-3	TRBD1	-	TRBV7-9	TGTGCCAGCAGCCCAGGGGGTACGCAGAATTTT	CASSPGGTQNF
13	TRBJ2-1	-	few	TRBV11-3	TGTGCCAGCAGCGGGAGCTCCTACAATGAGCAGTTCTTC	CASSGSSYNEQFF
12	TRBJ2-7	-	few	TRBV6-2/TRBV6-3	TGTGCCAGCAGTTATGAAGGGTACGAGCAGTACTTC	CASSYEGYEQYF
12	TRBJ2-1	-	-	TRBV19	TGTGCCCGCGGACAAGGGACCAATGAGCAGTTCTTC	CARGQGTNEQFF
16	TRBJ2-7	TRBD2	few	TRBV4-2	TGTGCCAGCAGCCAAGATCCGGGACTAGCGCTACTGGGGCAGTACTTC	CASSQDPGLALLGQYF
13	TRBJ2-7	-	many	TRBV14	TGTGCCAGCAGCCACGATCCGGGGGTCGAGCAGTACTTC	CASSHDPGVEQYF
14	TRBJ1-4	-	few	TRBV27	TGTGCCAGCAGTTTAGGGACGGCAACCGGGAAACTGTTTTTT	CASSLGTATGKLFF
13	TRBJ2-2	-	-	TRBV2	TGTGCCAGCAGTGAAGGACAGACCGGGGAGCTGTTTTTT	CASSEGQTGELFF
13	TRBJ2-3	-	few	TRBV19	TGTGCCAGTAGTATGGCCCAGTGGGATACGCAGTATTTT	CASSMAQWDTQYF
13	TRBJ1-1	-	-	TRBV10-3	TGTGCCACCCGGGAACCCTCAAACACTGAAGCTTTCTTT	CATREPSNTEAFF
13	TRBJ2-7	-	-	TRBV6-5	TGTGCCAGCAGTTACTCTCCATTCTACGAGCAGTACTTC	CASSYSPFYEQYF
14	TRBJ1-2	-	few	TRBV7-9	TGTGCCAGCAGCTTAGCCCTTGGACAGCAAGGCTACACCTTC	CASSLALGQQGYTF
16	TRBJ2-7	TRBD2	few	TRBV4-3	TGCGCCAGCAGCCCCTTAGCGGGAGGGTCCCTTGGGGAGCAGTACTTC	CASSPLAGGSLGEQYF
14	TRBJ2-7	-	-	TRBV7-6	TGTGCCAGCAGCTTAGGACAGGAGGTTTTGGAGCAGTACTTC	CASSLGQEVLEQYF
13	TRBJ2-2	-	-	TRBV28	TGTGCCAGCAGTTGGGGAGACACCGGGGAGCTGTTTTTT	CASSWGDTGELFF
16	TRBJ2-5	TRBD2	many	TRBV7-2	TGTGCCAGCAGCCCCGTGGGCGGGAGTCCCCAAGAGACCCAGTACTTC	CASSPVGGSPQETQYF
13	TRBJ2-3	-	-	TRBV15	TGTGCCACCAGCAGGCCTGGCACAGATACGCAGTATTTT	CATSRPGTDTQYF
15	TRBJ1-4	TRBD1	few	TRBV29-1	TGCAGCGTTGTGTTCGCCGGGACAGCTAATGAAAAACTGTTTTTT	CSVVFAGTANEKLFF
15	TRBJ2-7	-	-	TRBV4-3	TGCGCCAGCAGCCAAGATCGGCCCGCCCTCTACGAGCAGTACTTC	CASSQDRPALYEQYF
11	TRBJ2-7	TRBD1	many	TRBV7-9	TGTGCCAGCGGGGACAGAAGCGAACCATGCTTC	CASGDRSEPCF
12	TRBJ1-1	TRBD1	many	TRBV10-3	TGTGCCATCAAGAGGGACAGGTTTGAAGCTTTCTTT	CAIKRDRFEAFF
13	TRBJ1-5	-	-	TRBV10-3	TGTGCCATCAGTAAATCGGGGAATCTGCCCCAGCATTTT	CAISKSGNLPQHF
13	TRBJ2-4	-	few	TRBV21-1	TGTGCCAGCAGCAGGGGACTAGCAAACATTCAGTACTTC	CASSRGLANIQYF
13	TRBJ1-2	-	-	TRBV2	TGTGCCAGCAGTGAACAGACAGTAAGACGCTGCACCTTC	CASSEQTVRRCTF
13	TRBJ2-7	-	-	TRBV20-1	TGCAGTGCAGATCGGAGCTTTGTGTACGAGCAGTACTTC	CSADRSFVYEQYF
16	TRBJ2-3	TRBD2	-	TRBV27	TGTGCCAGCAGTTTATCCCTAGCGGTGCGCACAGATACGCAGTATTTT	CASSLSLAVRTDTQYF
15	TRBJ1-1	-	many	TRBV5-1	TGCGCCAGCAGCTTGGTGAGGATACGGAACACTGAAGCTTTCTTT	CASSLVRIRNTEAFF
18	TRBJ2-1	TRBD2	-	TRBV11-2	TGTGCCAGCAGCTTCACTAGCGGGGGGGTGATGGAACACAATGAGCAGTTCTTC	CASSFTSGGVMEHNEQFF
16	TRBJ2-6	-	few	TRBV28	TGTGCCAGCAGTTTCGGAGTGGGGGATGGGGCCAACGTCCTGACTTTC	CASSFGVGDGANVLTF
14	TRBJ2-5	-	few	TRBV6-5	TGTGCCAGCAGTTCCATCTACGCCCAAGAGACCCAGTACTTC	CASSSIYAQETQYF
14	TRBJ2-7	-	-	TRBV20-1	TGCAGTGCTAGAGATCGAGACAGCTCAAGCGAGCAGTACTTC	CSARDRDSSSEQYF
13	TRBJ2-7	-	-	TRBV5-6	TGTGCCAGCAGCCCTACCCCGCTCTACGAGCAGTACTTC	CASSPTPLYEQYF
16	TRBJ2-7	-	-	TRBV24-1	TGTGCCACCATCCCTAGCAGGAGCCATAGCTCCTACGAGCAGAACTTC	CATIPSRSHSSYEQNF
13	TRBJ2-1	-	few	TRBV28	TGTGCCACTCACCCGGACATATACAATGAGCAGTTCTTC	CATHPDIYNEQFF
13	TRBJ2-7	TRBD2	-	TRBV12-3/TRBV12-4	TGTGCCAGCAGTATAGCGGGAGCCTACGAGCAGTACTTC	CASSIAGAYEQYF
15	TRBJ2-3	-	few	TRBV11-2	TGTGCCAGCAGCTTAGTCCCGGGTAGCACAGATACGCAGTATTTT	CASSLVPGSTDTQYF
17	TRBJ2-1	-	few	TRBV12-3/TRBV12-4	TGTGCCAGCAGTTTAGCCCTGCTAAGCGAAGGATTCGATGAGCAGTTCTTC	CASSLALLSEGFDEQFF
15	TRBJ2-2	TRBD2	-	TRBV6-4	TGTGCCAGCAGTGACTCGGCGGGAGAGGTCGGGGAGCTGTTTTTT	CASSDSAGEVGELFF
12	TRBJ1-5	-	many	TRBV20-1	TGCAGTGCTAGGGGGGGGCTTCAGCCCCAGCATTTT	CSARGGLQPQHF
11	TRBJ2-7	-	-	TRBV27	TGTGCCAGCAGTTTCGCCGGCGAGCAGTACTTC	CASSFAGEQYF
14	TRBJ2-5	-	-	TRBV6-2/TRBV6-3	TGTGCCAGCTGGGGAACTACCCAACAAGAGACCCAGTACTTC	CASWGTTQQETQYF